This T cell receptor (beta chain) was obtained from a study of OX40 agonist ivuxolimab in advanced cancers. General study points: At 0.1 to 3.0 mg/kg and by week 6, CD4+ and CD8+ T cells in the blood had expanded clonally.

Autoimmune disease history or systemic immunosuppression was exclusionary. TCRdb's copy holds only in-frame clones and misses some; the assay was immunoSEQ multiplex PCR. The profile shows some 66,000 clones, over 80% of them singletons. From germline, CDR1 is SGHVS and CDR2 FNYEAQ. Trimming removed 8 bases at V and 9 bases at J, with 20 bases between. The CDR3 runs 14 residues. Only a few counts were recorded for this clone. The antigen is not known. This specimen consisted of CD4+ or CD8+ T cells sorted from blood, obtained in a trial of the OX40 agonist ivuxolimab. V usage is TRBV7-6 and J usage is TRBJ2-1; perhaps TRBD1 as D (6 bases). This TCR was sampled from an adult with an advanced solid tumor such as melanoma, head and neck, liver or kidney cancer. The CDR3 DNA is TGTGCCAGCTCGAAAGGTACAGGGTCCGGTGAGCAGTTCTTC. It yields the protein CASSKGTGSGEQFF. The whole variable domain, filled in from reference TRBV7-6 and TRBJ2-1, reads GAGVSQSPRYKVTKRGQDVALRCDPISGHVSLYWYRQALGQGPEFLTYFNYEAQQDKSGLPNDRFSAERPEGSISTLTIQRTEQRDSAMYRCASSKGTGSGEQFFGPGTRLTVL.